This T cell receptor beta chain was documented in a study of PD-1 blockade in classical Hodgkin lymphoma. The study, taken as a whole, reports: Reported baseline diversity: healthy donors highest, relapsed/refractory patients lowest. Diversity in CD4+ TCRs, unlike that measured in CD8+ TCRs, had risen significantly by C4D1. Complete responders entered with baseline diversity on par with newly diagnosed patients, the results showed.

With no exception, relapse followed autologous stem cell transplantation in all patients, and brentuximab vedotin exposure varied. Best overall response was complete response, partial response or progressive disease in these relapsed/refractory classical Hodgkin lymphoma patients. Measured with immunoSEQ multiplex PCR; TCRdb has only the in-frame clones, and not every one. The sample carries about 84,000 clones, roughly 90% recorded once. The germline V gene encodes CDR1 SQVTM and CDR2 ANQGSEA. The CDR3 covers 14 residues. Trimming removed 4 bases from V and 5 bases from J; junction bases left unmatched: 7. As concerns this clone: Its antigen is as yet unknown.

The sequence came from a human donor with classical Hodgkin lymphoma. The sample in question was peripheral blood mononuclear cells (PBMCs), obtained at baseline. This chain uses TRBV29-1 with TRBJ1-5; TRBD1 matches at 8 bases. CDR3 residues: CSVGTGSIYQPQHF. CDR3 in DNA: TGCAGCGTTGGGACAGGGTCGATTTATCAGCCCCAGCATTTT. The whole variable domain, filled in from reference TRBV29-1 and TRBJ1-5, reads SAVISQKPSRDICQRGTSLTIQCQVDSQVTMMFWYRQQPGQSLTLIATANQGSEATYESGFVIDKFPISRPNLTFSTLTVSNMSPEDSSIYLCSVGTGSIYQPQHFGDGTRLSIL.